The clone carrying this T cell receptor (beta chain) was detected ten times or more. What it binds is not known. The sample belongs to a study of regulatory T cells in long-lasting Graves disease. General study results and limits: It is possible that accuracy was reduced by the small size of the sample. Persistent disease exhibited a predilection for TRBV28, TRBJ1-2 and TRBJ2-5.

The V gene lost 5 bases and the J gene lost 5 bases, with 17 bases spanning the gap. The CDR3 covers 15 residues. Germline V gene lookup returns CDR1 SGHRS and CDR2 YFSETQ. Arm-PCR of CDR3 regions with iRepertoire HTBI primers generated TCR beta libraries. TCRdb reprocessed the multiplex PCR reads with MiXCR, giving one entry per CDR3 protein. This table has more than 300,000 distinct CDR3 sequences, about 17% appearing once. Time point: newly diagnosed GD, antithyroid drugs for less than 3 months. Preparation of the TCR library used RNA extracted from PBMCs. These data also formed part of another study, on T cells in Graves' hyperthyroidism and ophthalmopathy.

Sequenced here: peripheral blood mononuclear cells (PBMCs), sampled at new diagnosis, from a patient treated with antithyroid drugs. This clonotype originated in a woman between 18 and 29 years old with Graves disease. This sequence joins TRBV5-1 and TRBJ2-1; tentatively, D is TRBD2 (6 bases). The CDR3 spells CASSPARGWHNEQFF. DNA for the CDR3: TGCGCCAGCAGTCCGGCTCGGGGGTGGCACAATGAGCAGTTCTTC. Looking up the rest from reference TRBV5-1 and TRBJ2-1 gives the full variable domain: KAGVTQTPRYLIKTRGQQVTLSCSPISGHRSVSWYQQTPGQGLQFLFEYFSETQRNKGNFPGRFSGRQFSNSRSEMNVSTLELGDSALYLCASSPARGWHNEQFFGPGTRLTVL.